These 31 T cell receptor beta chains share one sample of origin, sequenced in a study of Graves' ophthalmopathy and Graves' hyperthyroidism. Amplification of the TCR beta CDR3 regions used RNA transcripts (as template). HTBI primers primed a first-round RT-PCR, and a second-round multiplex PCR followed. TCRdb ran MiXCR on the multiplex PCR reads and lists one entry per CDR3 protein. This sample has approximately 1.2 million distinct CDR3 sequences, with roughly two fifths found just once. The material sequenced was peripheral blood or thyroid tissue (not recorded which). These receptors all stem from an adult man with Graves' hyperthyroidism.

This clonotype has more than one count but fewer than ten. The genes are TRBV25-1 and TRBJ2-7, with D unresolved. Trimming took off 6 bases at V and 6 bases at J, with 24 bases between the two ends. The CDR3 consists of 16 residues. Looked up from germline, CDR1 is MGHDK and CDR2 is SYGVNS. The CDR3 nucleotides are TGTGCCAGCAGCTCCGAAAAGAGGAACGGAAGAGTCGAGCAGTACTTC. Translation gives CASSSEKRNGRVEQYF.

As for this clonotype: A read error may be the cause here, since a much bigger clone is one base away. This is likely a read error, given that the CDR3 carries no conserved phenylalanine or tryptophan at its end. The chain couples TRBV7-9 to TRBJ1-2; the D is unclear. The CDR3 totals 13 residues. The germline gives CDR1 SEHNR, CDR2 FQNEAQ (reference sequence). The CDR3 DNA reads as TGCGCCAGCAGCCGAGGACGGATGAATGGCTACACCCTC. It codes for CASSRGRMNGYTL.

This clonotype was seen at least ten times. This rearrangement joins TRBV29-1 to TRBJ2-5; tentatively, D is TRBD2 (5 bases). Germline V gene sequence: CDR1 SQVTM, CDR2 ANQGSEA. The CDR3 consists of 15 residues. V dropped 0 bases and J dropped 1 base, with 12 bases sitting between them. The CDR3 protein is CSVEDDFGIQETQYF. Written as DNA, the CDR3 is TGCAGCGTTGAAGACGATTTCGGGATCCAAGAGACCCAGTACTTC.

In the case of this clonotype: It may be a read error: a sequence one base away is much more abundant. The CDR3 sequence is CASSPSGGDRGGYTF. CDR3 nucleotides: TGCGCCAGCAGCCCGTCTGGGGGAGACCGCGGTGGCTACACCTTC. The chain has TRBV5-1 and TRBJ1-2; weak D call: TRBD1 (5 bases). Per germline, CDR1 SGHRS and CDR2 YFSETQ. The V end lost 4 bases, the J end lost 7 bases, and 20 bases lay between the germline ends. The CDR3 is 15 residues long.

J is TRBJ1-5 and V is TRBV20-1, with TRBD1 matching 9 bases. The CDR3 contains 13 residues. Per germline, CDR1 DFQATT and CDR2 SNEGSKA (reference sequence). J gave up 4 bases and V 8 bases, and 6 bases lay outside the gene matches. The CDR3 reads CSYSGQGNQPQHF. For the CDR3, the DNA is TGCAGTTACTCCGGACAGGGGAATCAGCCCCAGCATTTT.

Concerning this clonotype: Possible read error: a much larger clone is one base away. The chain is built from TRBV20-1 and TRBJ2-7; no definite D call. Trimming took off 4 bases at V and 2 bases at J, with 6 bases between the two ends. Germline lookup yields CDR1 DFQATT and CDR2 SNEGSKA (reference sequence). The CDR3 consists of 11 residues. The DNA of the CDR3 is TGCAGTGCTATTCCTACCTACGAGCAGTACTTC. It codes for CSAIPTYEQYF.

This chain links TRBV5-1 with TRBJ1-1; D ambiguous. CDR3 length: 15 amino acids. Trimming cost V 2 bases and J 4 bases, with 15 bases left between them. CDR1 SGHRS and CDR2 YFSETQ come from the germline V gene. As DNA, the CDR3 is TGCGCCAGCAGCTTTCTTAGCGGGAGGCGCACTGAAGCTTTCTTT. It yields the protein CASSFLSGRRTEAFF.

CDR3 in amino acids: CASSKGLAGIYEQYF. The CDR3 DNA sequence: TGTGCCAGCAGTAAAGGACTAGCGGGTATATACGAGCAGTACTTC. This sequence joins TRBV7-9 and TRBJ2-7; 11 bases agree with TRBD2. Germline CDR1 and CDR2: SEHNR and FQNEAQ (reference sequence). There are 15 residues in the CDR3. V was pared by 6 bases and J by 4 bases, with 8 bases of the junction left unmatched.

V gene TRBV7-2 combines with J gene TRBJ1-5; 7 bases align to TRBD1. This CDR3 is 14 amino acids long. V was pared by 7 bases and J by 2 bases, with 5 bases of the junction left unmatched. Germline assignment: CDR1 SGHTA and CDR2 FQGNSA. The CDR3 DNA follows: TGTGCCAGCACCGGACAGGTCGGCAATCAGCCCCAGCATTTT. Amino acid sequence: CASTGQVGNQPQHF.

The chain uses TRBV4-3 and TRBJ2-5; TRBD2 aligns across 8 bases. Germline values: CDR1 LGHNA, CDR2 YSLEER. The junction had 10 bases not matched to a gene; V was cut back by 4 bases and J by 3 bases. This CDR3 is 16 amino acids long. The CDR3 DNA follows: TGCGCCAGCAGCCGCGGAGCGGGAGTTACCGAAGAGACCCAGTACTTC. Amino acids: CASSRGAGVTEETQYF.

A remark on this clonotype: This may be a read error: a much more frequent sequence differs by one nucleotide. V is TRBV7-2 and J is TRBJ1-2; maybe TRBD1 (5 bases). Between the trimmed V and J ends, which lost 5 bases and 0 bases, there was a span of 19 bases. The germline gives CDR1 SGHTA, CDR2 FQGNSA. The CDR3 sequence is 17 residues long. CDR3 loop: CASSPFDGRDANYGYTF. CDR3 coding DNA: TGTGCCAGCAGCCCCTTCGACGGCCGGGACGCTAACTATGGCTACACCTTC.

Regarding this clonotype: This may stem from a read error, because a much larger clone lies one nucleotide away. The CDR3 protein is CASSDTRRMSSYEQYF. The CDR3 DNA sequence: TGTGCCAGCAGTGATACCCGGAGAATGAGCTCCTACGAGCAGTACTTC. The chain uses TRBV2 and TRBJ2-7; D is ambiguous. Germline V gives CDR1 SNHLY, CDR2 FYNNEI. The CDR3 spans 16 residues. V was cut by 3 bases and J by 0 bases, with 15 bases left in between.

This sequence joins TRBV29-1 and TRBJ1-1, with D perhaps TRBD1 (6 bases). The CDR3 runs 16 residues. Germline loops: CDR1 SQVTM, CDR2 ANQGSEA. Trimming took off 1 base at V and 4 bases at J, with 19 bases between the two ends. The CDR3 coding sequence is TGCAGCGTTGAAGGCCGACGACAGGAATGGTCCACTGAAGCTTTCTTT. It yields the protein CSVEGRRQEWSTEAFF.

This clonotype turned up a few times. The CDR3 protein is CASSARGMTEAFF. As DNA, the CDR3 is TGTGCCAGCAGCGCTAGGGGTATGACTGAAGCTTTCTTT. V usage is TRBV9 and J usage is TRBJ1-1, with a tentative D call TRBD1 (5 bases). The V end was cut by 3 bases, the J end by 5 bases, with 11 bases between. The CDR3 length is 13 residues. In germline, CDR1 is SGDLS, CDR2 YYNGEE.

A remark on this clonotype: Mismatch with germline at one junction end may stem from a read error. The chain carries TRBV12-3 or TRBV12-4 and TRBJ2-6, with D hard to call. The CDR3 has 8 residues. CDR3 sequence (DNA): TGTGCCAGCAGCTCCAAGACATTC. This gives the protein CASSSKTF.

This chain links TRBV24-1 with TRBJ1-6; tentative D call: TRBD1 (6 bases). The germline V and J ends were trimmed by 9 bases and 10 bases, with 21 bases remaining between them. Germline V gene data show CDR1 as KGHDR and CDR2 as SFDVKD. CDR3 size: 15 residues. The CDR3 protein is CATYYGGLMGSPLHF. CDR3 DNA: TGTGCCACCTACTACGGGGGGCTTATGGGATCACCCCTCCACTTT.

This clonotype has only a few counts. This rearrangement joins TRBV5-8 to TRBJ2-7; possible D gene TRBD1, 5 bases. Trimming took 0 bases from V and 3 from J, leaving 13 bases between them. Per germline, CDR1 SGHTS and CDR2 YDEGEE. This CDR3 comprises 15 residues. CDR3 sequence (DNA): TGTGCCAGCAGCTTGGCCCTTGACAGTGACTACGAGCAGTACTTC. Protein: CASSLALDSDYEQYF.

This clonotype was observed at least ten times. This sequence joins TRBV14 and TRBJ2-2; D is undetermined. The V and J ends lost 6 bases and 5 bases respectively, with 10 bases between them. This CDR3 region has 13 residues. Germline CDR1 and CDR2: SGHDN and FVKESK. The CDR3 DNA is TGTGCCAGCAGTCACTTCGGGACCGGGGAGCTGTTTTTT. Translating gives CASSHFGTGELFF.

With respect to this clonotype: A read error may be the cause here, since a much bigger clone is one base away. V and J are TRBV7-2 and TRBJ2-7, with TRBD2 identical over 13 bases. The CDR3 loop spans 14 amino acids. V lost 6 bases and J lost 9; bases outside the gene matches: 8. The germline V gene has CDR1 SGHTA and CDR2 FQGNSA. The CDR3 sequence: CASSWTSGRGGQYF. The DNA for the CDR3 is TGTGCCAGCAGTTGGACTAGCGGGAGAGGCGGGCAGTACTTC.

The DNA of the CDR3 is TGTGCCATCACTGCGGGGCCGGAAGAGACCCAGTACTTC. It encodes CAITAGPEETQYF. V usage is TRBV10-3 and J usage is TRBJ2-5, with a weak D call TRBD2 (6 bases). Germline CDR1 and CDR2: ENHRY and SYGVKD. The V and J ends lost 7 bases and 3 bases respectively, with 12 bases between them. CDR3 length: 13 amino acids.

The V gene is TRBV7-2, the J gene TRBJ2-2, with D perhaps being TRBD1 or TRBD2 (5 bases each). This CDR3 has 14 residues. From germline, CDR1 is SGHTA and CDR2 FQGNSA. Trimming pared 5 bases from V and 12 bases from J, leaving 19 bases between. CDR3 sequence reads: CASSPGRITLKLFF. The DNA of the CDR3 is TGTGCCAGCAGCCCGGGACGGATAACACTGAAGCTGTTTTTT.

The chain uses TRBV7-9 and TRBJ1-3; D unresolved. CDR1 SEHNR and CDR2 FQNEAQ come from the germline V gene (reference sequence). The ends were cut back, 5 bases at V and 5 bases at J, with 10 bases in the middle. The CDR3 is 13 residues long. In DNA, the CDR3 is TGTGCCAGCAGCCCCGGGAACAGAAACACCATATATTTT. It codes for CASSPGNRNTIYF.

This clonotype was seen at least ten times. The chain is built from TRBV11-2 and TRBJ2-5, with D tentatively TRBD2 (6 bases). V lost 6 bases, J lost 3 bases, and 11 bases lay in between. Looked up from germline, CDR1 is SGHAT and CDR2 is FQNNGV. This CDR3 contains 13 residues. The CDR3 DNA sequence: TGTGCCAGCAGGGAGGGGTGGAAAGAGACCCAGTACTTC. It codes for CASREGWKETQYF. The full variable domain, with the rest looked up from reference TRBV11-2 and TRBJ2-5, is EAGVAQSPRYKIIEKRQSVAFWCNPISGHATLYWYQQILGQGPKLLIQFQNNGVVDDSQLPKDRFSAERLKGVDSTLKIQPAKLEDSAVYLCASREGWKETQYFGPGTRLLVL.

The chain couples TRBV2 to TRBJ1-6; no clear D gene. Germline values: CDR1 SNHLY, CDR2 FYNNEI. The CDR3 runs 14 residues. V lost 4 bases to trimming and J lost 10 bases, with 14 bases between them. Here the CDR3 reads CASSVLGVVSPLHF. The CDR3 DNA follows: TGTGCCAGCAGTGTCCTCGGGGTCGTCTCACCCCTCCACTTT.

This clonotype was picked up a small number of times. The rearrangement joins TRBV27 to TRBJ2-7, with D tentatively TRBD1 (6 bases). The V gene lost 4 bases and the J gene lost 3 bases, with 13 bases spanning the gap. CDR1 and CDR2 (germline): MNHEY, SMNVEV (reference sequence). The CDR3 loop spans 14 amino acids. The CDR3 DNA sequence: TGTGCCAGCAGTTCGCAAGGACAGCGCTACGAGCAGTACTTC. This codes for CASSSQGQRYEQYF.

The table lists this clonotype with many counts. The chain combines TRBV25-1 with TRBJ1-6, with 10 positions matching TRBD1. Germline V gene sequence: CDR1 MGHDK, CDR2 SYGVNS. The V segment lost 6 bases and the J segment 7 bases; nucleotides outside the gene matches: 6. This CDR3 has 15 residues. The CDR3 DNA sequence: TGTGCCAGCAGAGTGACAGGGGGCTGGAATTCACCCCTCCACTTT. Protein: CASRVTGGWNSPLHF.

In its sample, this clonotype was seen many times. This rearrangement joins TRBV2 to TRBJ1-3; TRBD1 is a possible D gene (5 bases). Per germline, CDR1 SNHLY and CDR2 FYNNEI. The CDR3 consists of 15 residues. V was pared by 6 bases and J by 3 bases, with 15 bases between. The CDR3 DNA reads as TGTGCCAGCAGGAGATCTCAGGGACGTGGAAACACCATATATTTT. It is translated as CASRRSQGRGNTIYF.

The chain combines TRBV5-6 with TRBJ1-5, with D unclear. Germline V lookup: CDR1 SGHDT, CDR2 YYEEEE. The V gene lost 0 bases and the J gene lost 3 bases, with 7 bases spanning the gap. The CDR3 sequence is 14 residues long. The CDR3 nucleotides are TGTGCCAGCAGCTTGGAGGCTGTCAATCAGCCCCAGCATTTT. Amino acids: CASSLEAVNQPQHF.

The chain joins TRBV10-3 to TRBJ1-5; no definite D call. V lost 10 bases and J lost 0, with 25 bases in between. In germline, CDR1 is ENHRY, CDR2 SYGVKD. CDR3 length equals 18 residues. The CDR3 loop is CASSYPSRETYSNQPQHF. For the CDR3, the DNA is TGTGCCAGCAGCTATCCCAGCCGGGAGACATATAGCAATCAGCCCCAGCATTTT.

This clonotype was counted many times. V gene TRBV19 combines with J gene TRBJ1-1, with D unclear. The CDR3 has 13 amino acids. Germline-derived CDR1 and CDR2 are LNHDA and SQIVND (reference sequence). V was cut by 9 bases and J by 1 base, with 12 bases left in between. The CDR3 DNA follows: TGTGCCAGCAGAGGCTGGGGGAACACTGAAGCTTTCTTT. This encodes CASRGWGNTEAFF. Full variable domain (missing parts from reference TRBV19 and TRBJ1-1): DGGITQSPKYLFRKEGQNVTLSCEQNLNHDAMYWYRQDPGQGLRLIYYSQIVNDFQKGDIAEGYSVSREKKESFPLTVTSAQKNPTAFYLCASRGWGNTEAFFGQGTRLTVV.

This clonotype appeared a few times. J is TRBJ2-7 and V is TRBV5-1; D is perhaps TRBD2 (6 bases). The CDR3 covers 16 residues. V lost 0 bases and J lost 1, with 14 bases in between. Looked up from germline, CDR1 is SGHRS and CDR2 is YFSETQ. DNA for the CDR3: TGCGCCAGCAGCTTGGGGCAGGGAGGAATATCCTACGAGCAGTACTTC. It yields the protein CASSLGQGGISYEQYF.